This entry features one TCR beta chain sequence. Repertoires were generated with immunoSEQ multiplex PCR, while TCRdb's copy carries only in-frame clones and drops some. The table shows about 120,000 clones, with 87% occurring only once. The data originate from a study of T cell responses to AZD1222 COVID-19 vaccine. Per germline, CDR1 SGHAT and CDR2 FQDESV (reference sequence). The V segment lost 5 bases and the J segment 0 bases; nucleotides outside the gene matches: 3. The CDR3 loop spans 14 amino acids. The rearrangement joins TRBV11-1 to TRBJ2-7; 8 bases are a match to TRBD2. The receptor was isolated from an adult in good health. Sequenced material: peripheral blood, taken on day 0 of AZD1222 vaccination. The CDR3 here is CASSHSGISYEQYF. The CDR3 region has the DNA TGTGCCAGCAGCCATAGCGGGATCTCCTACGAGCAGTACTTC.